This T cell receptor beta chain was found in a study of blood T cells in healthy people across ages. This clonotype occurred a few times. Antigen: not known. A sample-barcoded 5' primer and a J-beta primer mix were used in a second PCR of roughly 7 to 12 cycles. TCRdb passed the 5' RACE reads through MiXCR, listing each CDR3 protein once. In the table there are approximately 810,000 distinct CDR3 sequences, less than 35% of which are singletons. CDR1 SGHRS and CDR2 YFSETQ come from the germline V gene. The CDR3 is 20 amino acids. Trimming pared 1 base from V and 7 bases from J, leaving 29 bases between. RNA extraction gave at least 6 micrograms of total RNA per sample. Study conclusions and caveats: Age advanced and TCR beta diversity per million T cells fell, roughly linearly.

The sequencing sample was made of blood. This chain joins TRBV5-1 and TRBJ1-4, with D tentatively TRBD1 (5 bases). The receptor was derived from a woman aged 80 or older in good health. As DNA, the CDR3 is TGCGCCAGCAGCTTGCTTCCTCTCGGGGCCGCCACTTACGGCTCTGAAAAACTGTTTTTT. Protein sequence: CASSLLPLGAATYGSEKLFF.